Listed below are T cell receptor beta chains from one sample, sequenced in a study of T-cell reconstitution after alpha-beta-depleted transplantation in children. TCRdb independently ran MiXCR on the PCR reads; one entry per CDR3 protein. Among about 230,000 distinct CDR3 sequences listed, approximately 11% were seen once. Source: PBMCs, taken before TCRalphabeta/CD19-depleted stem cell transplant. The receptor source for this set is a child less than two years old with acute myeloid leukemia, due to receive a stem cell transplant. Both conserved end residues are part of each CDR3. A D gene is named only where the DNA matches it firmly. Some rows have no size entry. The others give once, few or many, or a class for an expanded clone.

j_call d_call clone_size v_call cdr3_nt cdr3_aa
TRBJ2-2 - - TRBV4-2 TGTGCCAGCAGCCAATGGAACAACGGCGGCGGGGAGCTGTTTTTT CASSQWNNGGGELFF
TRBJ2-1 TRBD2 few TRBV2 TGTGCCAGCAGTGAGCGGCTAGCGGGAGTCAATGAGCAGTTCTTC CASSERLAGVNEQFF
TRBJ2-1 TRBD2 few TRBV11-3 TGTGCCAGCAGCTTAGAGAGGACTAGCGGAGTTTACAATGAGCAGTTCTTC CASSLERTSGVYNEQFF
TRBJ1-6 - few TRBV7-9 TGTGCCAGCAGCCTCGGGACTCTTCTACCCCTCCACTTT CASSLGTLLPLHF
TRBJ2-3 - many TRBV5-5 TGTGCCAGCACCAACGACCAAGGGCATACGCAGTATTTT CASTNDQGHTQYF
TRBJ2-7 - many TRBV5-1 TGCGCCAGCAGCTTGGTAGGGTTTCAGGACCTCTACGAGCAGTACTTC CASSLVGFQDLYEQYF
TRBJ2-7 - - TRBV30 TGTGCCTGGAATAGGGGGAGAGCCTCCTACGAGCAGTACTTC CAWNRGRASYEQYF
TRBJ2-3 - many TRBV27 TGTGCCAGCAGAAGCCAGGTGCTTAGCACAGATACGCAGTATTTT CASRSQVLSTDTQYF
TRBJ1-2 - many TRBV20-1 TGCAGTGTGAGCGAAGGGACTGGGGGCTACACCTTC CSVSEGTGGYTF
TRBJ1-1 - many TRBV4-2 TGTGCCAGCAGCCAAGAAAGGCCAGCGAACACTGAAGCTTTCTTT CASSQERPANTEAFF
TRBJ1-4 TRBD1 many TRBV5-6 TGTGCCAGCAGCTGGGACAGGGAGGTTGAAAAACTGTTTTTT CASSWDREVEKLFF
TRBJ2-6 TRBD1 - TRBV5-1 TGCGCCAGCAGCAATTCAAGACAGGGGAGTGGGGCCAACGTCCTGACTTTC CASSNSRQGSGANVLTF
TRBJ2-3 - many TRBV12-3/TRBV12-4 TGTGCTACGACGGCAGGAGACGGCACAGATACGCAGTATTTT CATTAGDGTDTQYF
TRBJ2-3 - many TRBV7-2 TGTGCCAGCAGCCTCTCCGTCAGAACCACAGATACGCAGTATTTT CASSLSVRTTDTQYF
TRBJ2-1 - many TRBV10-3 TGTGCCATCACTTCGGACGGATACAATGAGCAGTTCTTC CAITSDGYNEQFF
TRBJ2-1 TRBD2 many TRBV7-9 TGTGCCAGCAGCTCAGGGACTAGCGGGAGTTGGGCAGGTAATGAGCAGTTCTTC CASSSGTSGSWAGNEQFF
TRBJ2-3 TRBD1 many TRBV11-2 TGTGCCAGCGGCGATGGGACAGATAACACAGATACGCAGTATTTT CASGDGTDNTDTQYF
TRBJ2-5 - many TRBV12-3/TRBV12-4 TGTGCCAGCAGTCCCCCAGCCCGGGGGACCCAGTACTTC CASSPPARGTQYF
TRBJ2-4 - many TRBV2 TGTGCCAGCAGTCCCCAGGGGATGCAAAACATTCAGTACTTC CASSPQGMQNIQYF
TRBJ2-1 - many TRBV20-1 TGCAGTGCTAGAGATCGGGACCCCCGAGCCCATGAGCAGTTCTTC CSARDRDPRAHEQFF
TRBJ1-6 TRBD1 few TRBV11-1 TGTGCCAGCAGCTTAACGGGACAGAATTCACCCCTCCACTTT CASSLTGQNSPLHF
TRBJ2-1 - few TRBV13 TGTGCCAGCAGCTTCGGGGAGGACAATGAGCAGTTCTTC CASSFGEDNEQFF
TRBJ2-7 - - TRBV20-1 TGCTGTGGGGGCCGGGCTGGGGGCCGCTCCTACGAGCAGTACTTC CCGGRAGGRSYEQYF
TRBJ1-2 TRBD1 - TRBV6-4 TGTGCCAGCAGTGACTCTGGGACAGGGCCTAACTATGGCTACACCTTC CASSDSGTGPNYGYTF
TRBJ2-5 - - TRBV29-1 TGCAGCGTTGAGGGGGTCGTAGAGACCCAGTACTTC CSVEGVVETQYF
TRBJ1-2 TRBD1 - TRBV10-3 TGTGCCATCAGTCCGGGACAGAGGGCTGGCTACACCTTC CAISPGQRAGYTF
TRBJ1-2 - many TRBV5-5 TGTGCCAGCAGTCAAAGGACAGCCGCCTATGGCTACACCTTC CASSQRTAAYGYTF
TRBJ2-2 - many TRBV28 TGTGCCAGCAGTAAAACGGTCGGGGAGCTGTTTTTT CASSKTVGELFF
TRBJ1-6 - many TRBV20-1 TGCAGTGCTCCCCCAGGGGCGGAGAAGGACCCCCTCCACTTT CSAPPGAEKDPLHF
TRBJ2-1 TRBD2 many TRBV20-1 TGCAGTGCTCTTACTGGACTAGCGGCCCACAATGAGCAGTTCTTC CSALTGLAAHNEQFF
TRBJ2-5 TRBD2 few TRBV15 TGTGCCACCAGCAGAGGGACTAGCGGACAAGAGACCCAGTACTTC CATSRGTSGQETQYF
TRBJ2-3 - many TRBV20-1 TGCAGTGCTACATACTGGAGCACAGATACGCAGTATTTT CSATYWSTDTQYF
TRBJ2-6 - many TRBV28 TGTGCCAGCAGTTTTGGGGGACTTGGAGCTGGGGCCAACGTCCTGACTTTC CASSFGGLGAGANVLTF
TRBJ1-5 TRBD1 - TRBV19 TGTGCCAGTAGGGACAGGGATCGTGGTCAGCCCCAGCATTTT CASRDRDRGQPQHF
TRBJ2-6 - many TRBV5-5 TGTGCCAGCAGCTTGCTGGGGGGTGCAAGCTCTGGGGCCAACGTCCTGACTTTC CASSLLGGASSGANVLTF
TRBJ2-1 TRBD2 many TRBV5-1 TGCGCCAGCAGCGGACTAGCGGGAGACCAGCGGGGTGAGCAGTTCTTC CASSGLAGDQRGEQFF
TRBJ1-2 - many TRBV7-2 TGTGCCAGCAGCAGAGACAGGTTTCGGAGCGATGGCTACACCTTC CASSRDRFRSDGYTF
TRBJ1-5 - many TRBV28 TGTGCCAGCGCAGGGGGCAATCAGCCCCAGCATTTT CASAGGNQPQHF
TRBJ1-6 - many TRBV27 TGTGCCAGCAGTTGGGACGGCTATAATTCACCCCTCCACTTT CASSWDGYNSPLHF
TRBJ2-7 - many TRBV27 TGTGCCAGCGGGAGAGGTGAACTTAGCTCCTACGAGCAGTACTTC CASGRGELSSYEQYF
TRBJ2-7 TRBD1 many TRBV7-2 TGTGCCAGCAGCAGAGGGGGCGGCCCCTACGAGCAGTACTTC CASSRGGGPYEQYF
TRBJ1-4 TRBD1 many TRBV20-1 TGCAGTGCTAGCGCACCCGGGACAGAGAATGAAAAACTGTTTTTT CSASAPGTENEKLFF
TRBJ2-2 - few TRBV5-1 TGCGCCAGCAGCGGGGCCAACACCGGGGAGCTGTTTTTT CASSGANTGELFF
TRBJ1-3 - many TRBV4-3 TGCGCCAGCAGCCACGGAGGCAGCAACTCTGGAAACACCATATATTTT CASSHGGSNSGNTIYF
TRBJ1-2 - many TRBV20-1 TGCAGTGCTAGAGATCGGGTCGCTAACTATGGCTACACCTTC CSARDRVANYGYTF
TRBJ2-2 - - TRBV11-3 TGTGCCAGCAGCCACCGGGGAACGGGCACCGGGGAGCTGTTTTTT CASSHRGTGTGELFF
TRBJ2-7 - many TRBV5-1 TGCGCCAGCAGCTTAGGCCAGGGATACGATTGGCAGTACTTC CASSLGQGYDWQYF
TRBJ1-2 - - TRBV19 TGTGCCAGTAGTATAGACGCCCGGGGGCCTACTAACTATGGCTACACCTTC CASSIDARGPTNYGYTF